The sample holds many counts of the clone carrying this T cell receptor beta chain. Antigen: not known. Each cDNA molecule carried a unique molecular identifier. A single record per CDR3 protein comes from TCRdb applying MiXCR to the 5' RACE reads. Among around 55,000 distinct CDR3 sequences listed, under 15% were seen once. The record originates from a study of early T cells in non-severe SARS-CoV-2 infection. At the level of the study: Bulk RNA from unsorted whole blood was sequenced; chains were unpaired.

The CDR3 contains 16 residues. From germline, CDR1 is ENHRY and CDR2 SYGVKD. Trimming pared 8 bases from V and 7 bases from J, leaving 24 bases between. The study, taken as a whole, reports: Database matching using VDJdb favored anti-spike CD8 responses, with private and CD4 specificities left missing.

This TCR was recovered from an adult who was a healthcare worker with PCR-confirmed SARS-CoV-2 infection or an uninfected control (not recorded which). The chain is built from TRBV10-3 and TRBJ2-1; D is possibly TRBD2 (6 bases). Sequencing was performed on whole blood. DNA of the CDR3: TGTGCCATCTCAGGCCCGGAGGGCGGGGTAGGGAATGAGCAGTTCTTC. Translation: CAISGPEGGVGNEQFF.